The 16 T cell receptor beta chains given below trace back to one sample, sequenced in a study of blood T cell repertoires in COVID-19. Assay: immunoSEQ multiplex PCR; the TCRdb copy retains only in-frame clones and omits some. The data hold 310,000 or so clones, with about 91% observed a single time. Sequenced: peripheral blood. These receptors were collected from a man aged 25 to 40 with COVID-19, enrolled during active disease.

CDR3 in DNA: TGTGCCAGCAGTTTATTAGCAGGGAATGGCTACACCTTC. Translation gives CASSLLAGNGYTF. The rearrangement joins TRBV27 to TRBJ1-2; D is perhaps TRBD1 (5 bases). The CDR3 loop spans 13 amino acids. Between the trimmed V and J ends, which lost 1 base and 6 bases, there was a span of 9 bases. CDR1 is MNHEY and CDR2 is SMNVEV in the germline V gene (reference sequence).

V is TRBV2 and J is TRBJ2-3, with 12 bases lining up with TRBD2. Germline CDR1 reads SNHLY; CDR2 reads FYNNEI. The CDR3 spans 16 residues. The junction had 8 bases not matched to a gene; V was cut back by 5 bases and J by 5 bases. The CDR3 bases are TGTGCCAGCAGTCCGACTAGCGGGAGTATTTTAGATACGCAGTATTTT. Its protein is CASSPTSGSILDTQYF.

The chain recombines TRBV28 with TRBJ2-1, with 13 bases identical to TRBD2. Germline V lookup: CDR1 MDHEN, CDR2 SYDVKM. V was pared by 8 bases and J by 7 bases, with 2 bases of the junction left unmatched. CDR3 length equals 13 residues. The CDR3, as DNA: TGTGCCAGCCGGACTAGCGGGAGAAATGAGCAGTTCTTC. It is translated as CASRTSGRNEQFF.

For the CDR3, the DNA is TGTGCCAGCTCACCCCGACAGGACTCCTACGAGCAGTACTTC. Translated, it gives CASSPRQDSYEQYF. The chain recombines TRBV18 with TRBJ2-7; tentative D call: TRBD1 (6 bases). The CDR3 has 14 amino acids. V lost 3 bases and J lost 0, with 9 bases in between. Germline-derived CDR1 and CDR2 are KGHSH and LQKENI.

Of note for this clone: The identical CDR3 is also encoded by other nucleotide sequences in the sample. The CDR3 reads CASSPQGTGELFF. In nucleotides, the CDR3 is TGTGCCAGCAGCCCACAGGGGACCGGGGAGCTGTTTTTT. V and J are TRBV6-2 or TRBV6-3 and TRBJ2-2, with 7 bases that match TRBD1. The trim removed 6 bases at V and 5 bases at J, leaving 3 bases unmatched. The CDR3 totals 13 residues. Germline V gives CDR1 MNHEY, CDR2 SVGEGT.

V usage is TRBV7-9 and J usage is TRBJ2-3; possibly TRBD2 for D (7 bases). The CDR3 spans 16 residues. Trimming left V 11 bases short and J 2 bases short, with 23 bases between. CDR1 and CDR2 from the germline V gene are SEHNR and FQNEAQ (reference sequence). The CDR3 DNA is TGTGCCTTCCTAGCTACTGTGGGGGGGCCCACAGATACGCAGTATTTT. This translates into CAFLATVGGPTDTQYF.

CDR3 residues: CASSSSGGAGQPQHF. CDR3 nucleotide sequence: TGTGCCAGCAGCTCTTCAGGAGGTGCAGGTCAGCCCCAGCATTTT. The genes are TRBV7-9 and TRBJ1-5; D gene ambiguous. Trimming took off 4 bases at V and 6 bases at J, with 16 bases between the two ends. Germline loops: CDR1 SEHNR, CDR2 FQNEAQ (reference sequence). The CDR3 runs 15 residues.

The DNA of the CDR3 is TGTGCCAGCAGTTACTCGTGGCGGGGGAACTATGGCTACACCTTC. Translated, it gives CASSYSWRGNYGYTF. V usage is TRBV6-5 and J usage is TRBJ1-2, with D perhaps matching TRBD1 (5 bases). The CDR3 runs to 15 residues. Trimming removed 0 bases at V and 2 bases at J, with 10 bases between. Germline V gives CDR1 MNHEY, CDR2 SVGAGI.

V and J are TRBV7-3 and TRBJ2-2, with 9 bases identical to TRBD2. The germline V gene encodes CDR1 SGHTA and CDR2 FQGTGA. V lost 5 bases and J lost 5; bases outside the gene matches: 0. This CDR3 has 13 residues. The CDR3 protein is CASSTSGTGELFF. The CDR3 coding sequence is TGTGCCAGCAGCACTAGCGGGACCGGGGAGCTGTTTTTT.

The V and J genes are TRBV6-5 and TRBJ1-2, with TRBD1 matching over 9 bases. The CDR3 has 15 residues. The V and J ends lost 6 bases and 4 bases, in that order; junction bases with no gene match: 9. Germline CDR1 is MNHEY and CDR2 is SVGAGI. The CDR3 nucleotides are TGTGCCAGCAGGCGCTCGGGACAGGGTGTCTATGGCTACACCTTC. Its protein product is CASRRSGQGVYGYTF.

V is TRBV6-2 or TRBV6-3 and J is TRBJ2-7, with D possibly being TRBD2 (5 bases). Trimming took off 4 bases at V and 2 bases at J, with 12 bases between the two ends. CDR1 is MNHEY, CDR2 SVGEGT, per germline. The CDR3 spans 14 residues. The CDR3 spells CASSSGVGAYEQYF. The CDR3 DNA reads TGTGCCAGCAGTTCCGGGGTAGGTGCCTACGAGCAGTACTTC.

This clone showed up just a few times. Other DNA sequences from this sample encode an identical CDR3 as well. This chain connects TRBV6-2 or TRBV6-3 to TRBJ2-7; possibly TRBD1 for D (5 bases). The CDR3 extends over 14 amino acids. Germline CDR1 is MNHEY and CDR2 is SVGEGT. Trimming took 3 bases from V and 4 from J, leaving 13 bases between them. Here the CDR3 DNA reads TGTGCCAGCAGTTATCCCCAGGGCCCTTACGAGCAGTACTTC. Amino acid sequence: CASSYPQGPYEQYF.

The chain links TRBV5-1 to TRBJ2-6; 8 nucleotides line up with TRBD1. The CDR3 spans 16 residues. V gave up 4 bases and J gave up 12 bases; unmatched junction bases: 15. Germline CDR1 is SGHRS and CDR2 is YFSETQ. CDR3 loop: CASSLAPDRVYGVLTF. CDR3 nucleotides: TGCGCCAGCAGCCTGGCCCCGGACAGGGTCTATGGCGTCCTGACTTTC.

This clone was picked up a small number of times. The CDR3 here is CASSLMRESEQFF. The DNA for the CDR3 is TGTGCCAGCAGCTTAATGCGGGAGAGTGAGCAGTTCTTC. The chain links TRBV7-3 to TRBJ2-1, with 7 bases that match TRBD2. Per the germline V gene, CDR1 is SGHTA and CDR2 is FQGTGA. The trim removed 1 base at V and 9 bases at J, leaving 3 bases unmatched. The CDR3 totals 13 residues.

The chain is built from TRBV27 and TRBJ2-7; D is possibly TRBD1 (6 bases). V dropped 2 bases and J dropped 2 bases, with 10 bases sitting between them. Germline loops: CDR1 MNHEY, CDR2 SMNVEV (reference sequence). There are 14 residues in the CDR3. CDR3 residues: CASSLTGQPYEQYF. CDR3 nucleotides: TGTGCCAGCAGTTTAACTGGACAGCCCTACGAGCAGTACTTC.

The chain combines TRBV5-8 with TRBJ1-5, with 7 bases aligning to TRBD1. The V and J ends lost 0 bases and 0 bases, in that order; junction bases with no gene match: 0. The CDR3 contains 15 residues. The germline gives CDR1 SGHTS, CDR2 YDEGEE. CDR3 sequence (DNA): TGTGCCAGCAGCTTGGGGGACAGTAGCAATCAGCCCCAGCATTTT. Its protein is CASSLGDSSNQPQHF.